The clone carrying this TCR beta chain was counted only a few times. Its target is not known. This specimen belongs to a study of T cell repertoires in cytomegalovirus infection. General study points: CMV-specific TCR beta clonotypes restricted by HLA-C dominated the ex vivo response.

TCRdb redid the calling of the reads with MiXCR, one entry per CDR3 protein. Of approximately 30,000 distinct CDR3 sequences in the sample, approximately 18% are singletons; the top ten hold 65% to 85%. V lost 6 bases and J 4 bases, leaving 16 bases between the germline ends. The CDR3 has 16 residues. The V call is TRBV12-3 or TRBV12-4, the J call TRBJ1-6; D call uncertain. The starting material was CD8+ T cells from cultured PBMCs, obtained from culture after CMV antigen stimulation. The sequence was collected from a human donor in good health (CMV status not recorded). Some clones in this sample may be carry-over from other donors' samples. This CDR3 is CASSLTGFKYNSPLHF. CDR3 DNA: TGTGCCAGCAGCCTTACCGGGTTCAAATATAATTCACCCCTCCACTTT.